These T cell receptor beta chains were read from a single sample in a study of cytomegalovirus exposure and HLA in healthy donors. Sequenced by immunoSEQ multiplex PCR; TCRdb stores in-frame clones only, minus some. The data show tens of thousands of clones, about 72% seen once. Source material: PBMCs. These receptors were taken from a woman aged 25 to 45 in good health and CMV-seropositive. Both conserved end residues are part of each CDR3.

v_gene	j_gene	CDR3aa
TRBV30	TRBJ2-5	CAWSVTQRGGGETQYF
TRBV14	TRBJ2-7	CASRGEGRCEQYF
TRBV27	TRBJ1-6	CASSARPGTGFNSPLHF
TRBV9	TRBJ1-6	CASRRDRENSPLHF
TRBV5-1	TRBJ2-5	CASSLAWSIEETQYF
TRBV6-5	TRBJ2-3	CASSYYRSTDTQYF
TRBV6-5	TRBJ2-3	CASSYTGQGGTDTQYF
TRBV6-5	TRBJ1-1	CASSYDSTGGTEAFF
TRBV6-1	TRBJ2-7	CASRQTGSSYEQYF
TRBV19	TRBJ1-5	CASSIVVEIEPQHF
TRBV6-6	TRBJ2-7	CASSRTPGDYEQYF
TRBV7-3	TRBJ2-7	CASSLGTSGSYEQYF
TRBV14	TRBJ1-2	CASSQAGSNYGYAF
TRBV30	TRBJ2-2	CAWRKGVLTGELFF
TRBV15	TRBJ2-2	CATSRVDRDSTGELFF
TRBV10-2	TRBJ2-7	CASSESRREGYEQYF
TRBV9	TRBJ2-1	CASSVLADYNEQFF
TRBV7-6	TRBJ1-6	CASSLGSPGMSSPLHF
TRBV15	TRBJ2-7	CATSSKPSGRSFNF
TRBV9	TRBJ1-4	CASSRRGHYNEKLFF
TRBV14	-	CASSQDFTSSDEQYF
TRBV2	TRBJ1-5	CASSDPLYSNQPQHF
TRBV29-1	TRBJ2-5	CSVEVRGGETQYF